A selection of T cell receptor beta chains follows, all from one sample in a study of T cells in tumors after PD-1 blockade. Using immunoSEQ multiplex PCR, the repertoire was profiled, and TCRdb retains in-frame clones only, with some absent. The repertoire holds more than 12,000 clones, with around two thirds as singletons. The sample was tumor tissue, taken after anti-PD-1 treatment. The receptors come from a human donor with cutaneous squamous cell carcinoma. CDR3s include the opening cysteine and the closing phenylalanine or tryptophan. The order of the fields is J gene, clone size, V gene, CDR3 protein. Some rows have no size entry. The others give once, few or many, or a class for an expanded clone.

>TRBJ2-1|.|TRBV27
CASSFMGRQFF
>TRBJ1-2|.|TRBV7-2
CASRLGTGGAVYGYTF
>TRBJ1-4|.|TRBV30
CAWSGGGFYEKLFF
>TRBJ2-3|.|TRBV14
CASSPSLAGVLTDTQYF
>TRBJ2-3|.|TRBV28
CASSFGLAGVTDTQYF
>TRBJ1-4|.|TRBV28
CASSLTDRGYEKLFF
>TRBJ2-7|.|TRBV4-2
CASSQGREKQYF
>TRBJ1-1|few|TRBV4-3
CASSQRKGASGTEAFF
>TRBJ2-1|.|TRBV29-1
CSVSGPKVPYEQFF
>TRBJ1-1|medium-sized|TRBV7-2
CASSLVVTPVTEAFF
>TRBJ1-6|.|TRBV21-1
CASANYLGRSPLHF
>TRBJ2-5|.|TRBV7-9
CASSGGTSGKETQYF
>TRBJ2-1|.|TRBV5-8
CASSSGGLYNEQFF
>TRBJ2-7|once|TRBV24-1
CATSDPRQGNYEQYF
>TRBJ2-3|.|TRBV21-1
CASSQIRRVPRTDTQYF
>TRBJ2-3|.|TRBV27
CASSFPPGTQYF
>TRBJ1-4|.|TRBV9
CASSADRATNEKLFF
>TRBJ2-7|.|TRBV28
CASSLGGPYEQYF
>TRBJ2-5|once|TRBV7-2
CASSSPRETQYF
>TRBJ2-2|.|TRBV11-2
CASSLERAGELFF
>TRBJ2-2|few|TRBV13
CASSLFGELFF
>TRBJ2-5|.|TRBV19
CASTQGGRRRGTRETQYF
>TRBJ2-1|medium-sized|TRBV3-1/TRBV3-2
CASSQQAGGWNEQFF
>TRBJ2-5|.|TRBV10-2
CASSESSGGTGGTQYF
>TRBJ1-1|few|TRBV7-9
CASDKGPGQGNTEAFF
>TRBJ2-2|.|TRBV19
CASMIPGGYTGELFF
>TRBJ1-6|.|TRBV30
CAWSGTGSRNSPLHF
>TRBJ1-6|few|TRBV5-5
CASSLGQGGNSPLHF
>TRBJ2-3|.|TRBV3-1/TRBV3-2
CASSQNTDTQYF
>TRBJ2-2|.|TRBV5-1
CASSLWGLAGDTNTGELFF
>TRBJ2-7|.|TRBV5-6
CASRPGQAKVNEQYF
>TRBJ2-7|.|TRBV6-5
CASRGQGYEQYF
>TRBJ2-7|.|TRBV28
CASSDPRRGSGRVRAYEQYF
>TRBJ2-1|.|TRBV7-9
CASSLVGASYNEQFF
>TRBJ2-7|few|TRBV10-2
CASRLTGGGEQYF
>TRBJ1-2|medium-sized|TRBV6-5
CASIFGGTGTYTF
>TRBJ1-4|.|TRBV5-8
CASSVGSLPTNEKLFF
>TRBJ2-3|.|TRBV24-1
CATSDLGRGPTDTQYF
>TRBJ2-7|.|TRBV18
CASSLGLAGGEQYF
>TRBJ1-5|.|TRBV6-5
CASSPKPNLNQPQHF
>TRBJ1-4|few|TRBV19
CASSVTGGYEKLFF
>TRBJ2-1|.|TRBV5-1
CASSSRTSGRSSNEQFF
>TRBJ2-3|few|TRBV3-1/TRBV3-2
CASTKGELAGAPDTQYF
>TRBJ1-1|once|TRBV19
CASSMSFSAFTEAFF
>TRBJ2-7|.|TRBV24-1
CATSGGGYEQYF
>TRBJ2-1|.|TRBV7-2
CASSLVPVWGNNEQFF
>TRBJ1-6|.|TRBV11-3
CASSLAEGAPLHF
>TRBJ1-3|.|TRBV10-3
CATASTTIYF
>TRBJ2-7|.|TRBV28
CASRVAGEGFYEQYF
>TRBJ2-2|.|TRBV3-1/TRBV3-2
CASSHSSTGGLHGELFF
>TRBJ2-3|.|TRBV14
CASSQGTGTDTQYF
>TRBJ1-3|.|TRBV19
CASSWDDSGNTIYF